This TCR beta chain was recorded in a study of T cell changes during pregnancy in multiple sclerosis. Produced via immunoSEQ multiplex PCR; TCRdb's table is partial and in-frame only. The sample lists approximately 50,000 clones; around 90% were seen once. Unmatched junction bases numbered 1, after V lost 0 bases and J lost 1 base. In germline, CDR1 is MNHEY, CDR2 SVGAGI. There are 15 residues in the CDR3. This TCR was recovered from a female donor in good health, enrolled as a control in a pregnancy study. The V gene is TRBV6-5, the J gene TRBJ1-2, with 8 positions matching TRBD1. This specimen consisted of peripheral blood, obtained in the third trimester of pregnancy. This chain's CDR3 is CASSYSGQGNYGYTF. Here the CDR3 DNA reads TGTGCCAGCAGTTACTCTGGACAGGGTAACTATGGCTACACCTTC.